This TCR beta chain appears in the sequencing data of a study of blood T cell repertoires in COVID-19. For the study at large: Spain, Italy and the United States supplied samples that represented acute and convalescent COVID-19. T cells, B-cell-depleted T cells, or PBMCs provided the cDNA or gDNA that served as material.

Original processing methods: The authors estimated nucleated cell counts from reference gene primer amplification. The table came from immunoSEQ multiplex PCR; TCRdb's copy has only in-frame clones and leaves some out. V, J and clone size reflect that table, while D and trimming were determined from the DNA. The table shows a few hundred thousand clones, with about 90% occurring only once. Germline CDR1 and CDR2: MNHNY and SVGAGI (reference sequence). The junction had 5 bases not matched to a gene; V was cut back by 6 bases and J by 4 bases. This CDR3 is 13 amino acids long. The receptor's source is a woman aged 45 to 65 who had recovered from COVID-19. The rearrangement uses TRBV6-6 and TRBJ2-7; 8 nucleotides agree with TRBD2. Sequenced sample: peripheral blood. Here the CDR3 DNA reads TGTGCCAGCAGCCGGGAGGGCCTGTACGAGCAGTACTTC. Translated, it gives CASSREGLYEQYF.